This TCR beta chain comes out of a study of blood T cell repertoires in COVID-19. The wider study: Italy, Spain and the United States were the sources of the convalescent and acute COVID-19 samples. T cells, B-cell-depleted T cells, or PBMCs supplied cDNA or gDNA.

The germline CDR1 and CDR2 sequences are SGDLS and YYNGEE. This CDR3 region has 14 residues. The junction had 7 bases not matched to a gene; V was cut back by 5 bases and J by 8 bases. In the original workflow: Nucleated cell number was recorded as an estimate derived from reference gene primer amplification. Method: immunoSEQ multiplex PCR; TCRdb's copy keeps in-frame clones and lacks some. For V, J and clone size, that table is used; D and trimming come from the DNA. The sample records some 250,000 clones, roughly 85% being singletons. This chain uses TRBV9 with TRBJ2-1; 10 bases align to TRBD2. The clonotype was recovered from a woman between 18 and 29 years old with acute or convalescent COVID-19. Sequenced input: peripheral blood. CDR3 protein: CASSYGLAEHEQFF. The CDR3 DNA reads as TGTGCCAGCAGTTATGGACTAGCGGAACATGAGCAGTTCTTC.